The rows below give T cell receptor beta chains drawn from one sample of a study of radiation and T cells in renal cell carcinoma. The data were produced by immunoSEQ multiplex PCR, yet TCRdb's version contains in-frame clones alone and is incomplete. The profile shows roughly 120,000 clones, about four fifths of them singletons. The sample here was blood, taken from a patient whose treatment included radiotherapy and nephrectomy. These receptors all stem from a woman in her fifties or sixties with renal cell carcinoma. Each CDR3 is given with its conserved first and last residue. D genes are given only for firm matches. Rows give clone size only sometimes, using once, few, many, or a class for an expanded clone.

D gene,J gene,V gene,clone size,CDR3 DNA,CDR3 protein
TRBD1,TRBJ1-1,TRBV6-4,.,TGTGCCAGCAAGATCAGACAGGGGAACACTGAAGCTTTCTTT,CASKIRQGNTEAFF
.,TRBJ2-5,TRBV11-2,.,TGTGCCAGTTCCGGGGGCCGGCAAGAGACCCAGTACTTC,CASSGGRQETQYF
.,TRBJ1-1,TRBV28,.,TGTGCCAGCAGTTTCGACACAGTGAACACTGAAGCTTTCTTT,CASSFDTVNTEAFF
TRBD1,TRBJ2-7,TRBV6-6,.,TGTGCCAGCACCACAGGGGGCGCGGGCGAGCAGTACTTC,CASTTGGAGEQYF
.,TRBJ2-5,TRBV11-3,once,TGTGCCAGCAGCACCTCCCCAGCTGGGACCCAGTACTTC,CASSTSPAGTQYF
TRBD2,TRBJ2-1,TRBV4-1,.,TGCGCCAGCAGCCAAGAGACTAGCGGGAGGGTAGTGGATGAGCAGTTCTTC,CASSQETSGRVVDEQFF
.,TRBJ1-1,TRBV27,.,TGTGCCAGCAGCTTAGGAGCGGGCACTGAAGCTTTCTTT,CASSLGAGTEAFF
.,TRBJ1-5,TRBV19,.,TGTGCCAGTAGTATTGAGGGGTTGGGGAATCAGCCCCAGCATTTT,CASSIEGLGNQPQHF
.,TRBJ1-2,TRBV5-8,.,TGTGCCAGTGGCCTCTATGGCTACACCTTC,CASGLYGYTF
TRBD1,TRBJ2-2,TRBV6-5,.,TGTGCCAGCAGTTCCCCGACAGGGGCAAGCACCGGGGAGCTGTTTTTT,CASSSPTGASTGELFF
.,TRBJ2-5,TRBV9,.,TGTGCCAGCAGCGATAATCGGGACTCCTCCCAAGAGACCCAGTACTTC,CASSDNRDSSQETQYF
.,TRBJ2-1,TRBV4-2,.,TGTGCCAGCAGCCAAGATCCCCTAGCCAATGAGCAGTTCTTC,CASSQDPLANEQFF
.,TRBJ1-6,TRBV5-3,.,TGTGCCAGAAGCGAAGGGGGATACTACCCTAATTCACCCCTCCACTTT,CARSEGGYYPNSPLHF
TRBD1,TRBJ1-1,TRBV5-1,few,TGCGCCAGCAGCCTACAGGGGAATGCGGACACTGAAGCTTTCTTT,CASSLQGNADTEAFF
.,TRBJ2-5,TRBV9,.,TGTGCCAGCAGCGTCAGAGCAATCCAAGGGACCCAGTACTTC,CASSVRAIQGTQYF
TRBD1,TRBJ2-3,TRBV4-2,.,TGTGCCAGCAGCCAAGACGGACAGGTCCGAGATACGCAGTATTTT,CASSQDGQVRDTQYF
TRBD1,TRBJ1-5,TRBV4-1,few,TGCGCCAGCAGCCAAGGAACAGGGGAAAATCAGCCCCAGCATTTT,CASSQGTGENQPQHF
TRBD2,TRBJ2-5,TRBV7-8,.,TGTGCCAGCAGCCAGGGACTAGCGGGAGCCTTGATCCAGTACTTC,CASSQGLAGALIQYF
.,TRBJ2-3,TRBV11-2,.,TGTGCCAGCAGCCCCCGAGGCGCTGGGGGAGATACGCAGTATTTT,CASSPRGAGGDTQYF
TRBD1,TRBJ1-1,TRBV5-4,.,TGTGCCAGCAGCTTCTTGGGACAGGGGGGGATTGACGCTTTCTTT,CASSFLGQGGIDAFF
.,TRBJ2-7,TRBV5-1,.,TGCGCCAGCAGCGTTACGGGGACAAGCTCCTACGAGCAGTACTTC,CASSVTGTSSYEQYF
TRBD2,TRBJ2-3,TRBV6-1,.,TGTGCCAGCAGTGGGGGGGGACCAAACTTTAGAGGAACAGATACGCAGTATTTT,CASSGGGPNFRGTDTQYF
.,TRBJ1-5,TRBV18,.,TGTGCCAGCTCACACGCGGACAGCCATAGCAATCAGCCCCAGCATTTT,CASSHADSHSNQPQHF
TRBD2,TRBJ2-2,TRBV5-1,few,TGCGCCAGCAGCCCGGGGGGGCCGAGGACCGGGGAGCTGTTTTTT,CASSPGGPRTGELFF
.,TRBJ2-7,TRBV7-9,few,TGTGCCAGCAGGGAGGGTCTAGAATACGAGCAGTACTTC,CASREGLEYEQYF
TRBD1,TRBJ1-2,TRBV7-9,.,TGTGCCAGCAGCCCCGGACAGGGGGCGTATGGCTACACCTTC,CASSPGQGAYGYTF
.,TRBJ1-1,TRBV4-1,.,TGCGCCAGCAGCCATGCTAACCCCGACAGTAACACTGAAGCTTTCTTT,CASSHANPDSNTEAFF
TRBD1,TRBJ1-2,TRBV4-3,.,TGCGCCAGCAGCCAGTACTATACAGGGGGCGTAGATGGCTACACCTTC,CASSQYYTGGVDGYTF
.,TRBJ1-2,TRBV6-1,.,TGTGCCAGCATTACCGGGACGGACTATGGCTACACCTTC,CASITGTDYGYTF
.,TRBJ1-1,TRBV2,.,TGTGCCAGCAGGCCGACAGTGAGCAACACTGAAGCTTTCTTT,CASRPTVSNTEAFF
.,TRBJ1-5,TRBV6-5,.,TGTGCCAGCAGTCCCCGGTTCAATCAGCCCCAGCATTTT,CASSPRFNQPQHF
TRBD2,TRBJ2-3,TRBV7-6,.,TGTGCCAGCAGCCTGTGGACTAGCGGGGGCACAGATACGCAGTATTTT,CASSLWTSGGTDTQYF
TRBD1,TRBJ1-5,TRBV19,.,TGTGCCAGTACCCGCATGGGACAGACCAATCAGCCCCAGCATTTT,CASTRMGQTNQPQHF
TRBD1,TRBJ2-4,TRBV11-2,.,TGTGCCAGCAGCCCCGACAGGGGCCGAGACATTCAGTACTTC,CASSPDRGRDIQYF
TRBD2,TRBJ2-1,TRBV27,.,TGTGCCAGCAGTTTCCGGACTAGCGGGGATTACAATGAGCAGTTCTTC,CASSFRTSGDYNEQFF
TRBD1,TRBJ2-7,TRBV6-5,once,TGTGCCAGCAGTCGCCGGGACAGGGGTTCCTACGAGCAGTACTTC,CASSRRDRGSYEQYF
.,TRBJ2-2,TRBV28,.,TGTGCCAGTATGGTGGCAGGGACGGACACCGGGGAGCTGTTTTTT,CASMVAGTDTGELFF
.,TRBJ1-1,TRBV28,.,TGTGCCAGCAGAAGCCTCCTTAGGGGAGCCCACACTGAAGCTTTCTTT,CASRSLLRGAHTEAFF
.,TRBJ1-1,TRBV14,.,TGTGCCAGCAGCCAGGGCCGGAACACTGAAGCTTTCTTT,CASSQGRNTEAFF
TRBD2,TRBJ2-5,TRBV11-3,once,TGTGCCAGCAGCCCGGGACTAGCGGGGGGGCGGGAGACCCAGTACTTC,CASSPGLAGGRETQYF
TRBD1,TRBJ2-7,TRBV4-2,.,TGTGCCAGCAGCCTCCGGGACAGCTCCTACGAGCAGTACTTC,CASSLRDSSYEQYF
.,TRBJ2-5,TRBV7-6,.,TGTGCCAGCAGCTCAGGAGGGGGAGGAGAGACCCAGTACTTC,CASSSGGGGETQYF